The text below deals with one T cell receptor beta chain. Investigators amplified TCR beta CDR3 regions from RNA transcripts. First-round RT-PCR employed HTBI primers, with a second-round multiplex PCR after it. MiXCR, run by TCRdb on the multiplex PCR reads, gives a single entry per CDR3 protein. The sample has about 390,000 distinct CDR3 sequences, approximately 17% seen once; the top ten hold roughly 2.3%. Trimming removed 11 bases from V and 2 bases from J, with 10 bases in between. The CDR3 sequence is 11 residues long. Germline V gene lookup returns CDR1 LNHDA and CDR2 SQIVND (reference sequence). The data stem from a study of Graves' ophthalmopathy and Graves' hyperthyroidism. Study-level background: Peripheral blood was gathered at the point of initial diagnosis, before any treatment started.

Stable hyperthyroidism referred to disease that showed no ophthalmopathy within 18 months of follow-up. Orbital computed tomography and thyroid ultrasound, along with TRAb, serum thyroxine and clinical symptoms, underpinned diagnosis. The rearrangement uses TRBV19 and TRBJ2-7; D is ambiguous. Material for sequencing was peripheral blood. This clonotype was sampled from an adult woman with stable Graves' hyperthyroidism. The CDR3 sequence is CAVAGPYEQYF. In nucleotides, the CDR3 is TGTGCCGTGGCTGGACCCTACGAGCAGTACTTC.